Listed here are 2 T cell receptor beta chains from one sample, sequenced in a study of low-dose radiotherapy and immunotherapy resistance in tumors. First-strand cDNA relied on TRAV- and TRBV-specific primers spanning alpha and beta chains. Using a constant-region primer together with a V-primer adapter, TCRs were subjected to roughly 20 PCR cycles of amplification. Via MiXCR, TCRdb re-called the reads, giving one row per CDR3 protein. The repertoire holds roughly 90,000 distinct CDR3 sequences, with roughly 20% as singletons. Time point reported: after trial treatment. Treatment denoted: LDRT plus nivolumab, ipilimumab, low-dose cyclophosphamide and aspirin (RACIN trial). Sequenced here: PBMCs, sampled after low-dose radiotherapy plus immunotherapy. Source of these receptors: a female donor with ovarian cancer.

This clonotype was counted ten times or more. This chain joins TRBV20-1 and TRBJ2-7, with 7 bases that match TRBD1. The germline gives CDR1 DFQATT, CDR2 SNEGSKA (reference sequence). The CDR3 is 15 amino acids. Trimming cost V 0 bases and J 4 bases; bases outside gene matches: 9. CDR3 coding DNA: TGCAGTGCTAGAGATCCGAGACAGGGCCAATACGAGCAGTACTTC. Translated, it gives CSARDPRQGQYEQYF.

This clonotype occurred many times. The chain couples TRBV2 to TRBJ2-5, with D perhaps being TRBD1 or TRBD2 (6 bases each). The ends were cut back, 6 bases at V and 6 bases at J, with 20 bases in the middle. This CDR3 has 15 amino acids. Per germline, CDR1 SNHLY and CDR2 FYNNEI. DNA for the CDR3: TGTGCCAGCAGCAAAGGGGGGTCTGAAGGAAAGACCCAGTACTTC. Protein sequence: CASSKGGSEGKTQYF.